Listed here are 20 T cell receptor beta chains from one sample, sequenced in a study of blood T cell repertoires in COVID-19. Data came from immunoSEQ multiplex PCR; TCRdb stores just in-frame clones and leaves some out. The table lists roughly 250,000 clones, about 87% of them singletons. Sequencing input: peripheral blood. All receptors derive from a woman aged 45-65 years with acute or convalescent COVID-19.

The chain recombines TRBV6-5 with TRBJ2-1; 7 positions agree with TRBD2. This CDR3 has 13 amino acids. Germline V lookup: CDR1 MNHEY, CDR2 SVGAGI. V lost 5 bases and J lost 8; bases outside the gene matches: 6. The CDR3 loop is CASSTSGGDEQFF. The CDR3 nucleotides read TGTGCCAGCAGTACTTCTGGGGGGGATGAGCAGTTCTTC.

This clone was detected a few times. Here the CDR3 reads CASSQDVPYEQYF. CDR3 DNA sequence: TGTGCCAGCAGCCAAGACGTCCCCTACGAGCAGTACTTC. The genes are TRBV3-1 (or the pseudogene TRBV3-2) and TRBJ2-7; D gene unclear. V was cut by 0 bases and J by 2 bases, with 5 bases left in between. Germline values: CDR1 LGHDT, CDR2 YNNKEL (reference sequence). The CDR3 loop spans 13 amino acids.

About this clone itself: The same CDR3 also results from other DNA sequences found in this sample. J is TRBJ1-2 and V is TRBV12-3 or TRBV12-4; D gene unclear. This CDR3 is 12 amino acids long. The V gene lost 3 bases and the J gene lost 5 bases, with 7 bases spanning the gap. The CDR3 spells CASSLEGYGYTF. Here the CDR3 DNA reads TGTGCCAGCAGTTTGGAGGGTTATGGCTACACCTTC.

The chain links TRBV4-3 to TRBJ2-7, with 7 bases matching TRBD1. The junction had 13 bases not matched to a gene; V was cut back by 1 base and J by 1 base. The CDR3 has 18 amino acids. Per germline, CDR1 LGHNA and CDR2 YSLEER. The CDR3 protein is CASSQGKGAGTLSYEQYF. In DNA form, the CDR3 reads TGCGCCAGCAGCCAAGGAAAGGGGGCCGGGACATTATCCTACGAGCAGTACTTC.

The chain couples TRBV5-4 to TRBJ1-1, with no clear D. This CDR3 comprises 14 residues. CDR1 and CDR2 (germline): SGHNT, YYREEE (reference sequence). The V gene lost 0 bases and the J gene lost 1 base, with 7 bases spanning the gap. As DNA, the CDR3 is TGTGCCAGCAGCTTGGGCCCCGGGAACACTGAAGCTTTCTTT. Residues: CASSLGPGNTEAFF.

The V call is TRBV6-2 or TRBV6-3, the J call TRBJ1-1, with unresolved D. The CDR3 covers 14 residues. The germline CDR1 and CDR2 sequences are MNHEY and SVGEGT. Trimming removed 6 bases at V and 0 bases at J, with 11 bases between. CDR3 in DNA: TGTGCCAGCAGCCCGGCAATCATGAACACTGAAGCTTTCTTT. This translates into CASSPAIMNTEAFF.

The J gene is TRBJ2-3, the V gene TRBV2; the match to TRBD1 covers 7 bases. After removal of 7 bases from V and 0 bases from J, the junction contained 4 bases not matched to a gene. This CDR3 spans 14 amino acids. Germline lookup yields CDR1 SNHLY and CDR2 FYNNEI. CDR3 sequence: CASKGTASTDTQYF. CDR3 sequence (DNA): TGTGCCAGCAAGGGGACAGCTAGCACAGATACGCAGTATTTT.

This chain joins TRBV6-5 and TRBJ2-5, with 10 positions matching TRBD1. The J segment lost 5 bases and the V segment lost 8 bases, leaving 8 bases of the junction unmatched. This CDR3 has 14 residues. Per the germline V gene, CDR1 is MNHEY and CDR2 is SVGAGI. The CDR3 region has the DNA TGTGCCAGCGTCCGGGACAGGGGATTTGAGACCCAGTACTTC. This gives the protein CASVRDRGFETQYF.

The rearrangement uses TRBV4-3 and TRBJ2-7, with a weak D call TRBD1 (5 bases). CDR1 is LGHNA and CDR2 is YSLEER in the germline V gene. The CDR3 sequence is 14 residues long. The V end was cut by 1 base, the J end by 4 bases, with 11 bases between. The CDR3 DNA reads as TGCGCCAGCAGCCAAGGCAGGGATGGGTACGAGCAGTACTTC. Translating it yields CASSQGRDGYEQYF.

This chain links TRBV18 with TRBJ2-2; 8 bases agree with TRBD1. CDR1 and CDR2 (germline): KGHSH, LQKENI. This CDR3 is 16 amino acids long. The V gene end was trimmed by 2 bases and the J gene end by 1 base; junction bases not matched to a gene: 3. CDR3: CASSPEGTGNTGELFF. The CDR3 DNA sequence: TGTGCCAGCTCACCAGAGGGGACAGGGAACACCGGGGAGCTGTTTTTT.

This sequence joins TRBV7-6 and TRBJ2-1; TRBD1 matches 11 bases. Per germline, CDR1 SGHVS and CDR2 FNYEAQ. The CDR3 is 13 amino acids. Trimming cost V 5 bases and J 9 bases; bases outside gene matches: 3. CDR3 in DNA: TGTGCCAGCAGCCGGGACAGGGGGGCTGAGCAGTTCTTC. Protein: CASSRDRGAEQFF.

V and J are TRBV5-6 and TRBJ2-1; D possibly corresponds to TRBD2 (6 bases). V was shortened by 0 bases and J by 7 bases, with 11 bases between the two germline ends. The CDR3 loop spans 14 amino acids. Germline CDR1 SGHDT, CDR2 YYEEEE. CDR3 residues: CASSLEIAVNEQFF. DNA for the CDR3: TGTGCCAGCAGCTTGGAGATAGCGGTGAATGAGCAGTTCTTC.

V is TRBV4-1 and J is TRBJ1-1, with D unclear. Looked up from germline, CDR1 is MGHRA and CDR2 is YSYEKL. Trimming pared 1 base from V and 1 base from J, leaving 13 bases between. The length of the CDR3 is 16 residues. The CDR3 DNA is TGCGCCAGCAGCCAAGCTCTACAGAACAAGAACACTGAAGCTTTCTTT. Translating gives CASSQALQNKNTEAFF.

V is TRBV7-9 and J is TRBJ2-2; TRBD2 agrees at 7 bases. The CDR3 sequence is 17 residues long. V shed 1 base, J shed 5 bases, and the junction held 10 bases outside the gene matches. Germline lookup yields CDR1 SEHNR and CDR2 FQNEAQ (reference sequence). CDR3 amino acids: CASSLVLSGWRTGELFF. The CDR3 nucleotides read TGTGCCAGCAGCTTAGTTCTTAGCGGGTGGCGGACCGGGGAGCTGTTTTTT.

The J gene is TRBJ2-2, the V gene TRBV5-1; TRBD1 might be the D (6 bases). V was pared by 3 bases and J by 4 bases, with 13 bases between. The CDR3 covers 15 residues. The germline V gene has CDR1 SGHRS and CDR2 YFSETQ. CDR3 protein: CASSSTGPRTGELFF. Here the CDR3 DNA reads TGCGCCAGCAGCTCGACAGGCCCTCGCACCGGGGAGCTGTTTTTT.

The chain recombines TRBV28 with TRBJ2-7, with D maybe TRBD1 (7 bases). V lost 10 bases and J lost 2, with 18 bases in between. The CDR3 sequence is 14 residues long. In germline, CDR1 is MDHEN, CDR2 SYDVKM. The CDR3 reads CATSAGGSPYEQYF. DNA of the CDR3: TGTGCCACCAGCGCAGGGGGGAGTCCCTACGAGCAGTACTTC.

This clone was observed a few times. J is TRBJ2-1 and V is TRBV3-1 (or the pseudogene TRBV3-2); TRBD2 matches at 14 bases. The trim removed 4 bases at V and 15 bases at J, leaving 5 bases unmatched. CDR1 is LGHDT, CDR2 YNNKEL, per germline (reference sequence). The CDR3 is 13 amino acids. The CDR3 region has the DNA TGTGCCAGCAGCCTGGGACTAGCGGGAGTTAGGTTCTTC. Its protein product is CASSLGLAGVRFF.

This clone was observed once. The chain joins TRBV7-8 to TRBJ2-1; 7 bases match TRBD2. Trimming cost V 5 bases and J 7 bases; bases outside gene matches: 8. CDR1 is SGHVS and CDR2 is FQNEAQ in the germline V gene. The CDR3 loop spans 14 amino acids. This CDR3 is CASSPRDYENEQFF. CDR3 in DNA: TGTGCCAGCAGCCCCCGGGACTATGAGAATGAGCAGTTCTTC.

CDR3 DNA sequence: TGTGCCTGGAGTGCCCGGACAGGTTACAATGAGCAGTTCTTC. Translation gives CAWSARTGYNEQFF. The V gene is TRBV30, the J gene TRBJ2-1; 7 bases fit TRBD1. CDR3 size: 14 residues. The V gene end was trimmed by 1 base and the J gene end by 4 bases; junction bases not matched to a gene: 4. The germline V gene encodes CDR1 GTSNPN and CDR2 SVGIG (reference sequence).

V and J are TRBV27 and TRBJ2-3; 7 nucleotides align to TRBD1. This CDR3 is built from 20 residues. Unmatched junction bases numbered 19, after V lost 4 bases and J lost 0 bases. CDR1 and CDR2 (germline): MNHEY, SMNVEV (reference sequence). The CDR3 DNA is TGTGCCAGCAGTTCGGCCCGTTTTCAGGGACAGCCTTTTAGCACAGATACGCAGTATTTT. Residues: CASSSARFQGQPFSTDTQYF.